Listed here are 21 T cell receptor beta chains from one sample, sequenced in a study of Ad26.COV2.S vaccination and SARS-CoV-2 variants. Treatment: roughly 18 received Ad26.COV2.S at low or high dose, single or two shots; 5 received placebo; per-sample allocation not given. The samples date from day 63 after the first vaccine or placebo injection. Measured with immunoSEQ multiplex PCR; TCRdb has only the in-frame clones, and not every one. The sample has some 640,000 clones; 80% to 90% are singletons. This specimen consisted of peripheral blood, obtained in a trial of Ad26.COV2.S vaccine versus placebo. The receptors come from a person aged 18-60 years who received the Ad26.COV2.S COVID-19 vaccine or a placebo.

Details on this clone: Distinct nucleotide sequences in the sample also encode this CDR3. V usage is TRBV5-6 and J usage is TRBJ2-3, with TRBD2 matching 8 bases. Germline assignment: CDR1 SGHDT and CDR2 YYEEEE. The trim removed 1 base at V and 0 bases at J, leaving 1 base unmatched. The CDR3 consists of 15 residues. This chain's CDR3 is CASSLTSGSTDTQYF. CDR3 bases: TGTGCCAGCAGCTTGACTAGCGGAAGCACAGATACGCAGTATTTT.

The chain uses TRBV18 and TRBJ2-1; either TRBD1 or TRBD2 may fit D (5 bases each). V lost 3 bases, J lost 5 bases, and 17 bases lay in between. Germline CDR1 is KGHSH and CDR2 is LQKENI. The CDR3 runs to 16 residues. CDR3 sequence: CASSPYWDPLNNEQFF. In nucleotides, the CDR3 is TGTGCCAGCTCACCTTATTGGGACCCCCTAAACAATGAGCAGTTCTTC.

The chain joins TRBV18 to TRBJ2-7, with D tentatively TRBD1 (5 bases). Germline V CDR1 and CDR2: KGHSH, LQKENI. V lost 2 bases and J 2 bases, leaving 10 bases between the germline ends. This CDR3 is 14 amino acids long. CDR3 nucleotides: TGTGCCAGCTCACCAATGGGGCCCACCTACGAGCAGTACTTC. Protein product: CASSPMGPTYEQYF.

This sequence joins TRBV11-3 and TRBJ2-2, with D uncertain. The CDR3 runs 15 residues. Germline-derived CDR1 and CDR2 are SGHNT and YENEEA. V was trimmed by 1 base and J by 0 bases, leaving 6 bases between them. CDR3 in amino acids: CASSLGGTNTGELFF. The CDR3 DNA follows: TGTGCCAGCAGCTTAGGGGGTACGAACACCGGGGAGCTGTTTTTT.

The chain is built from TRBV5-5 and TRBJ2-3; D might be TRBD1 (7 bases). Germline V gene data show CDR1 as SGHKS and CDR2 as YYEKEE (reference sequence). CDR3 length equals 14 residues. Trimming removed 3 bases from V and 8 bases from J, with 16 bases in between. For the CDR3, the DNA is TGTGCCAGCAGCTATGGGACAGAGGGGGGTACGCAGTATTTT. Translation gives CASSYGTEGGTQYF.

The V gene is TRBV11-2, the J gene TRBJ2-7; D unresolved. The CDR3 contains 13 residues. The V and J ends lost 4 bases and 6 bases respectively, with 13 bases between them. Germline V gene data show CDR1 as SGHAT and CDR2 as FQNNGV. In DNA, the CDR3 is TGTGCCAGCAGCTCCGCGGTGAGGTCCGAGCAGTACTTC. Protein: CASSSAVRSEQYF.

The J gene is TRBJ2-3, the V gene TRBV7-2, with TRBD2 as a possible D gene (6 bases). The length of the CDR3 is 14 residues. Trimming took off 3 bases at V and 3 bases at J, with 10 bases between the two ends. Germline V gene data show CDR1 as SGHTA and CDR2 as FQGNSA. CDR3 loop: CASSLEGRTDTQYF. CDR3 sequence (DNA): TGTGCCAGCAGCTTGGAGGGGAGGACAGATACGCAGTATTTT.

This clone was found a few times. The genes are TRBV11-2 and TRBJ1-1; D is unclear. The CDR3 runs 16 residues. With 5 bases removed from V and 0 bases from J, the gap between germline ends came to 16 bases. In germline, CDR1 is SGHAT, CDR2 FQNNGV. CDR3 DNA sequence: TGTGCCAGCAGCCCTACCCGACTCAGCATGAACACTGAAGCTTTCTTT. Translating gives CASSPTRLSMNTEAFF.

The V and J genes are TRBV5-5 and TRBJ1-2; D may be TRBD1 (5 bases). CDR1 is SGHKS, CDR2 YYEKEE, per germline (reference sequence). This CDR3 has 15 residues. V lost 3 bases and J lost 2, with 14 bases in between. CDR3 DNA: TGTGCCAGCAGCTCCGGGACGGAGACAAACTATGGCTACACCTTC. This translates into CASSSGTETNYGYTF.

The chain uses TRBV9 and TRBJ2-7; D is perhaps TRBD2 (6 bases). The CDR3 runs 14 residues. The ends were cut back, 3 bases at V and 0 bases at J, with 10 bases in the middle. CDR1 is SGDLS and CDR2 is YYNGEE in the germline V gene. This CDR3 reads CASSGEANSYEQYF. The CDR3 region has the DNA TGTGCCAGCAGCGGGGAGGCTAACTCCTACGAGCAGTACTTC.

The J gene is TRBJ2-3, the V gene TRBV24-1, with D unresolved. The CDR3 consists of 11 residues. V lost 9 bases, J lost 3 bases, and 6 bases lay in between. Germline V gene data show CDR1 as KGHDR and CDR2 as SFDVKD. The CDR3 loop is CATGVTDTQYF. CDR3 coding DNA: TGTGCCACCGGAGTTACAGATACGCAGTATTTT.

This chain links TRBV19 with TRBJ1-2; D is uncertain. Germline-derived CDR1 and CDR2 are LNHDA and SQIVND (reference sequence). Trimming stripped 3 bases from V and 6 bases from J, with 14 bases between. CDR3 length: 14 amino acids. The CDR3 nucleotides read TGTGCCAGTAGTATGGCTAACCCCTCGAATGGCTACACCTTC. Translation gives CASSMANPSNGYTF.

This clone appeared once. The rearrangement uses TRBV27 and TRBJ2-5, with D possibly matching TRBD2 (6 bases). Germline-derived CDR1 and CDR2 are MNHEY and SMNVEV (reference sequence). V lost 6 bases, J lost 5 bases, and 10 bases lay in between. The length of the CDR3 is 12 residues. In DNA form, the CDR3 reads TGTGCCAGCAGGGGGGGTGTGGAGACCCAGTACTTC. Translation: CASRGGVETQYF.

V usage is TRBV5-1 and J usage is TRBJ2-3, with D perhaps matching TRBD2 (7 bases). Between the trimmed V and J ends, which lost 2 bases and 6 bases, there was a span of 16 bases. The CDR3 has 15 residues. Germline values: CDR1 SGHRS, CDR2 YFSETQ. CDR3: CASSFSGGLVDTQYF. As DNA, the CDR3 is TGCGCCAGCAGCTTTTCGGGGGGCCTCGTCGATACGCAGTATTTT.

CDR3 loop: CAISERGGENYGYTF. CDR3 sequence (DNA): TGTGCCATCAGTGAGAGGGGAGGGGAGAACTATGGCTACACCTTC. The J gene is TRBJ1-2, the V gene TRBV10-3; a possible D gene is TRBD1 (5 bases). Between the trimmed V and J ends, which lost 2 bases and 2 bases, there was a span of 12 bases. CDR3 length: 15 amino acids. In germline, CDR1 is ENHRY, CDR2 SYGVKD.

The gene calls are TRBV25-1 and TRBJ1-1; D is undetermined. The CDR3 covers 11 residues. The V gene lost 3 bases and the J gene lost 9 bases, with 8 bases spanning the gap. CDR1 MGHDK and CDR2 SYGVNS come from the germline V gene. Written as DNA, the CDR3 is TGTGCCAGCAGTGACACGGGCCAAGCTTTCTTT. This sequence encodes CASSDTGQAFF.

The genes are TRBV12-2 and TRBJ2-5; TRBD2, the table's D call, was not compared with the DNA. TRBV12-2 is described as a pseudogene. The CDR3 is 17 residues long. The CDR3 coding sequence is TGTGCAAGTCGCTTAGGGGGTAGCGGGAGGTGGGTAGAGACCCAGTACTTC. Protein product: CASRLGGSGRWVETQYF.

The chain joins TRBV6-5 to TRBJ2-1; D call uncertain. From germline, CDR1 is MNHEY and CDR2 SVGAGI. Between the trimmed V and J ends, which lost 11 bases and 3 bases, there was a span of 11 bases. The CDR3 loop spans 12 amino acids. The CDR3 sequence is CAGSDGYNEQFF. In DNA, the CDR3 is TGTGCCGGATCGGACGGCTACAATGAGCAGTTCTTC.

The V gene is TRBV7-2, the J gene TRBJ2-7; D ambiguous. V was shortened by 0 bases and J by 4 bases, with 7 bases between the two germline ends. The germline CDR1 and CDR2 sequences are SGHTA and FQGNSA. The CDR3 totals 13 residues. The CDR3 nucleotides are TGTGCCAGCAGCTTAGCGCTCCCATACGAGCAGTACTTC. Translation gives CASSLALPYEQYF.

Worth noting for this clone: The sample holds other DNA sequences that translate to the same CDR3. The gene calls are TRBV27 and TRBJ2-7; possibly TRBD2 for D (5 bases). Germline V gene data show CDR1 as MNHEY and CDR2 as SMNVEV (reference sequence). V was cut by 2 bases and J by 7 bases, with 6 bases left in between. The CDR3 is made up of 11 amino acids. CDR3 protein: CASSLRGEQYF. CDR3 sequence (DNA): TGTGCCAGCAGTTTACGGGGTGAGCAGTACTTC.

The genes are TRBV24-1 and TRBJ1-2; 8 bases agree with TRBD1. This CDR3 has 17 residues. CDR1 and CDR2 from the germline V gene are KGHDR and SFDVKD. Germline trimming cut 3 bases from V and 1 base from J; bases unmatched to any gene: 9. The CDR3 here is CATSDPYGTGSNYGYTF. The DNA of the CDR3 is TGTGCCACCAGTGATCCCTACGGGACAGGCAGTAACTATGGCTACACCTTC.